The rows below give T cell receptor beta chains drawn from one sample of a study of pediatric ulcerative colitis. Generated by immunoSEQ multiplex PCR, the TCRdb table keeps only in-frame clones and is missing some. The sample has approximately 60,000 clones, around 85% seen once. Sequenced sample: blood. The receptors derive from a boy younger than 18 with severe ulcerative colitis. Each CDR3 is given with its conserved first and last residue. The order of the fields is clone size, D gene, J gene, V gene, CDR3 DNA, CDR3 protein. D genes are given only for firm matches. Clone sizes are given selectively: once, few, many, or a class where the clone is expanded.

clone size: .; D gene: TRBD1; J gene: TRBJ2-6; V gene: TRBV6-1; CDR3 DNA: TGTGCCAGCAGTGACGACAGGGGGCTGGGAGGGGCCAACGTCCTGACTTTC; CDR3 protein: CASSDDRGLGGANVLTF
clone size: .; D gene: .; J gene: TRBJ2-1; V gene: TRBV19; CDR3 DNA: TGTGCCAGTAGTATAGATGGGGGGAATGAGCAGTTCTTC; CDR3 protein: CASSIDGGNEQFF
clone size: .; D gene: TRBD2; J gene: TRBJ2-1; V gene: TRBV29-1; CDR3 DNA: TGCAGCGACTTAACTCCGGGACTAGCGGCTTACAATGAGCAGTTCTTC; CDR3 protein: CSDLTPGLAAYNEQFF
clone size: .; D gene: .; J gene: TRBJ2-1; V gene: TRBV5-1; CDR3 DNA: TGCGCCAGCAGCTTGGTTGTGGGTAATGAGCAGTTCTTC; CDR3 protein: CASSLVVGNEQFF
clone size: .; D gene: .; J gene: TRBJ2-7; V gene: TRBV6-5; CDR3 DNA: TGTGCCAGCAGTTACTCGACGGTTTTCGACGAGCAGTACTTC; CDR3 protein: CASSYSTVFDEQYF
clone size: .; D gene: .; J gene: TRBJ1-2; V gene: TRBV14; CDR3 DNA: TGTGCCAGCAGCCGGGGAGCGAATGGCTACACCTTC; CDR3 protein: CASSRGANGYTF
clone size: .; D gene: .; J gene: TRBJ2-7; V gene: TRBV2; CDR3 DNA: TGTGCCAGCAGTGAAGCCAACGAGCAGTACTTC; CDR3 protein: CASSEANEQYF
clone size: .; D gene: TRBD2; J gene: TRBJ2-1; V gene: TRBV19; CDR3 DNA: TGTGCCAGTAGTTTGGGACTAGCGGGACGAAGCTCCTACAATGAGCAGTTCTTC; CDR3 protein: CASSLGLAGRSSYNEQFF
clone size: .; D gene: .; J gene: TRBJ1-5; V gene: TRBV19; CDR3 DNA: TGTGCCAGTAGTACTAGGGTCGGTGGGAGCAATCAGCCCCAGCATTTT; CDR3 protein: CASSTRVGGSNQPQHF
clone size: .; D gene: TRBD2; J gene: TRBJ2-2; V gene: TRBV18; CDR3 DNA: TGTGCCAGCTCACCTCAGGTGCTTGGGACTAGTGGCGAGGAGCTGTTTTTT; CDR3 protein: CASSPQVLGTSGEELFF
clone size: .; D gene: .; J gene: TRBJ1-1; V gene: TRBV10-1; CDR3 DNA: TGCGCCAGCAGTGAGTCGGGGTCGGGGGTCACTGAAGCTTTCTTT; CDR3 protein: CASSESGSGVTEAFF
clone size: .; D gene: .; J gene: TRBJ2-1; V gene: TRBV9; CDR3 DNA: TGTGCCAGCAGCTCCCGGGTAGATCCATCAATTGATAATGAGCAGTTCTTC; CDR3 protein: CASSSRVDPSIDNEQFF
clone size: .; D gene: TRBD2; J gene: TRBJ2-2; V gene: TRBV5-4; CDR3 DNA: TGTGCCTATAGGGCGGGAGCCAACACCGGGGAGCTGTTTTTT; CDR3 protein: CAYRAGANTGELFF
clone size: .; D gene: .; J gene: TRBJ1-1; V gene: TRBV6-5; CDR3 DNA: TGTGCCAGCAGTTACTCGTATCCGAACATGAACACTGAAGCTTTCTTT; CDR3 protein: CASSYSYPNMNTEAFF
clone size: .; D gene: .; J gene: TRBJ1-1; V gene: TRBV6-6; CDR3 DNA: TGTGCCAGCCTCAGGAATACTGAAGCTTTCTTT; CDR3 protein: CASLRNTEAFF
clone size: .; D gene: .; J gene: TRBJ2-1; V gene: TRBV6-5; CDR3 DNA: TGTGCCAGCAGTGGCGGGCTCTATGAGCAGTTCTTC; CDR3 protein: CASSGGLYEQFF
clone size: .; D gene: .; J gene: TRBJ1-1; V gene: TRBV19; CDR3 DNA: TGTGCCAGTAGTACCCAATGGGGACTAGCAGGGGCCTTCTTT; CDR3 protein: CASSTQWGLAGAFF
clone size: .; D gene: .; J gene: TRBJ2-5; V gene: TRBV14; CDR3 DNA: TGTGCCAGCAGCCAGAGAACTGATAACTCGGAGACCCAGTACTTC; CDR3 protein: CASSQRTDNSETQYF
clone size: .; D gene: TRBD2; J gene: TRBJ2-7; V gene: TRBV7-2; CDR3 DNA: TGTGCCAGCAGTTCTAGCGGCCTTACCTACGAGCAGTACTTC; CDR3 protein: CASSSSGLTYEQYF
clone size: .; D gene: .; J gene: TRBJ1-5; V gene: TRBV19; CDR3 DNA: TGTGCCAGTAGTATAGATTCGCCGGCAGGGCGTGGTAATCAGCCCCAGCATTTT; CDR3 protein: CASSIDSPAGRGNQPQHF
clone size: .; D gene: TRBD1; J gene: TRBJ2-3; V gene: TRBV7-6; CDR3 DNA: TGTGCCAGCAGCTCCAGAATGACAGGGCAGGGGGAAAGCACAGATACGCAGTATTTT; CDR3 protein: CASSSRMTGQGESTDTQYF
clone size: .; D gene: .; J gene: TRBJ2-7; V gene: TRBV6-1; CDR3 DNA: TGTGCCAGCAACTCGGCCGGTACAAGGGTCGAGCAGTACTTC; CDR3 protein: CASNSAGTRVEQYF
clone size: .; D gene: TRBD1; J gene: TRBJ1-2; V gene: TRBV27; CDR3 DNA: TGTGCCAGCAGTTTATTAGGGGACAGACTAAACTATGGCTACACCTTC; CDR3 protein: CASSLLGDRLNYGYTF
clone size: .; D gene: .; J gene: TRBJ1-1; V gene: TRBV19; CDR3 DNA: TGTGCCAGTAGTGTTCGGGAGAACACTGAAGCTTTCTTT; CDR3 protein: CASSVRENTEAFF
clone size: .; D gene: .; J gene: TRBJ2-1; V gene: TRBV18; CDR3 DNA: TGTGCCAGCTCACCACCAATCCAAACCCACTGGGAGCAGTTCTTC; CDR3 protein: CASSPPIQTHWEQFF
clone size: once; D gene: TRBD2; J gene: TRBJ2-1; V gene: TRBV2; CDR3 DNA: TGTGCCAGCAGAACGGGACTAGCGGGTAACAATGAGCAGTTCTTC; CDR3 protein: CASRTGLAGNNEQFF
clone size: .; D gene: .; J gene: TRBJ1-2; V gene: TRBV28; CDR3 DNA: TGTGCCAGCAGTTTTTGGCAGGCCCCAACAGACTGGACCTTC; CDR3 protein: CASSFWQAPTDWTF
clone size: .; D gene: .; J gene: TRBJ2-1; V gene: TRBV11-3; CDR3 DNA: TGTGCCAGCAGCCTAGACTACGGCAATGAGCAGTTCTTC; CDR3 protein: CASSLDYGNEQFF
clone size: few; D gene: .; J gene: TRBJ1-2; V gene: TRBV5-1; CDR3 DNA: TGCGCCAGCAGCTTGTCTGGGGATGGCTACACCTTC; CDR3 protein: CASSLSGDGYTF
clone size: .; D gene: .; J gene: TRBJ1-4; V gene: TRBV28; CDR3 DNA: TGTGCCAGCATGGGCCCCCATGGGGCGGATGGTGAAAAACTGTTTTTT; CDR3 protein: CASMGPHGADGEKLFF
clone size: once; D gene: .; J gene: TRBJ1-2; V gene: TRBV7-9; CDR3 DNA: TGTGCCAGCAGCTCCAACAGGGCCCGATACTATGGCTACACCTTC; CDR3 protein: CASSSNRARYYGYTF
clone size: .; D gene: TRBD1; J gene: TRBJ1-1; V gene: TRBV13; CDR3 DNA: TGTGCCAGCAGCTTATACCAGGGGGAGGACACTGAAGCTTTCTTT; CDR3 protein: CASSLYQGEDTEAFF
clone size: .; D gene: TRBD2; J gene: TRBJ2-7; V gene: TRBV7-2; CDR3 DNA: TGTGCCAGCAGCTTAGGGGGTAGCGGGAGCAACTACGAGCAGTACTTC; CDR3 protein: CASSLGGSGSNYEQYF
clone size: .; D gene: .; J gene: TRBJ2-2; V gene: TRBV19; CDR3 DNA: TGTGCCAGTAGTTTGGGATCCACCGGGGAGCTGTTTTTT; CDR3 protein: CASSLGSTGELFF
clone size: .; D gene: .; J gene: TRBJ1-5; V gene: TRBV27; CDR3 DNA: TGTGCCAGCAGTTCCGAGGGTGGTAGCAATCAGCCCCAGCATTTT; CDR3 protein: CASSSEGGSNQPQHF
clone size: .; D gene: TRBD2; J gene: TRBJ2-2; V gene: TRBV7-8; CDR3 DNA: TGTGCCAGCAGCCCGACTAGCGGGAGATATACCGGGGAGCTGTTTTTT; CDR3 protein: CASSPTSGRYTGELFF
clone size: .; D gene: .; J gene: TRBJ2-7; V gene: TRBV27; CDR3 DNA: TGTGCCAGCAGTTTCCCAGGGAGCTACGAGCAGTACTTC; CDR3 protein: CASSFPGSYEQYF
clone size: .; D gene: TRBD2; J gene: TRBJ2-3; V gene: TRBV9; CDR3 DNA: TGTGCCGGGGGAGCGGGAGTCGGTGATACGCAGTATTTT; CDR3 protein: CAGGAGVGDTQYF
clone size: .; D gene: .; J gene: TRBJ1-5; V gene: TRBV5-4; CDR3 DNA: TGTGCCACTCAACAAGGGGCAGGGTCCAATCAGCCCCAGCATTTT; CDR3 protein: CATQQGAGSNQPQHF
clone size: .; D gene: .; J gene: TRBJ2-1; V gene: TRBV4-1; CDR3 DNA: TGCGCCAGCAGCCAAGACGGAGCGGGTCTATACAATGAGCAGTTCTTC; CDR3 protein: CASSQDGAGLYNEQFF
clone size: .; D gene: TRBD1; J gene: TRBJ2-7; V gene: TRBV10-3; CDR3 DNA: TGTGCCATCAGTGACGGGACAGGGGGATACGAGCAGTACTTC; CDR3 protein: CAISDGTGGYEQYF
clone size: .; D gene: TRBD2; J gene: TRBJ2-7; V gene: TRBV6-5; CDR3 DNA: TGTGCCAGCACCGGACTAGCTGAGAGCTCCTACGAGCAGTACTTC; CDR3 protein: CASTGLAESSYEQYF
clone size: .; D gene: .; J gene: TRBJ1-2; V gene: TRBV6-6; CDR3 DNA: TGTGCCAGCAGTTCCCCAGGTGCCTACTATGGCTACACCTTC; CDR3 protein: CASSSPGAYYGYTF
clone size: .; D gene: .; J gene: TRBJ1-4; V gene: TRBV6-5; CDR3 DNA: TGTGCCAGCAGCGCGACTGCAACTAATGAAAAACTGTTTTTT; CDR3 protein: CASSATATNEKLFF
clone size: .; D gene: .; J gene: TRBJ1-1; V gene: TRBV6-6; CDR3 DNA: TGTGCCAGCAGGTCAGGGACCGAAGCTTTCTTT; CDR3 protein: CASRSGTEAFF
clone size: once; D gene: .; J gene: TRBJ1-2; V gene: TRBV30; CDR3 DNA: TGTGCCTGGAGTGTACCTGGACCTACGGGCTATGGCTACACCTTC; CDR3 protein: CAWSVPGPTGYGYTF
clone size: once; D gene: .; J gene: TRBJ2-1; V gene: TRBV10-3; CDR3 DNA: TGTGCCATCAGTGAAGGCCTAGGGACGAACAATGAGCAGTTCTTC; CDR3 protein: CAISEGLGTNNEQFF
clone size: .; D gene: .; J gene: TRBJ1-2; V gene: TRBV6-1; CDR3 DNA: TGTGCCAGCAGTGAGGGGTCTCGCGGCCTCTATGGCTACACCTTC; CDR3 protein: CASSEGSRGLYGYTF
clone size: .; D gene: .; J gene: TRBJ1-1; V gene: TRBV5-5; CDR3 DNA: TGTGCCAGCAGCCACATGAACACTGAAGCTTTCTTT; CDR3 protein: CASSHMNTEAFF
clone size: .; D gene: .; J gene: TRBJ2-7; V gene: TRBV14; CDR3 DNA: TGTGCCACCCGGGGCGGCTCCTACGAGCAGTACTTC; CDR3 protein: CATRGGSYEQYF